Reported below is one T cell receptor (beta chain). Its matching antigen is unknown. The data were obtained in a study of blood T cells in healthy people across ages. Investigators took roughly 9.5 milliliters of peripheral blood from every donor. Study-level points and caveats: Age showed a roughly linear inverse relationship with TCR beta diversity per million T cells.

The germline CDR1 and CDR2 sequences are SGHDT and YYEEEE. The germline V and J ends were trimmed by 4 bases and 4 bases, with 15 bases remaining between them. This CDR3 region has 15 residues. A second PCR, run for roughly 7 to 11 cycles, used a sample-barcoded 5' primer plus a J-beta primer mix. TCRdb recomputed calls from the 5' RACE reads with MiXCR, one row per CDR3 protein. This table has some 1.5 million distinct CDR3 sequences, approximately 30% appearing once. The sequencing input was blood. The receptor's source is a woman aged 25-40 years in good health. The chain uses TRBV5-6 and TRBJ2-1; TRBD1 or TRBD2 may be the D gene (6 bases each). CDR3 DNA sequence: TGTGCCAGCAGCGGAGGGACATTTCAATACAATGAGCAGTTCTTC. Translating it yields CASSGGTFQYNEQFF.